The clone carrying this T cell receptor beta chain has a single count. Its target is not known. The data stem from a study of cytomegalovirus exposure and HLA in healthy donors. Study in general: Some 77 million unique TCRs from HLA-typed donors were held in an early release of data. Findings and limits, study-wide: TCR beta V- and J-gene trimming, according to a later analysis, was linked to a missense DCLRE1C variant. A later analysis reported that several of the most significant clusters appeared to be linked to common viral pathogens, among them Epstein-Barr virus.

PCR was performed using 60 Vbeta and 13 Jbeta primers. In the original analysis: Tens of millions of unique TCR beta chains, 9 million to 14 million shared, were counted in a later analysis. TCRdb keeps only in-frame clones here, not all; method: immunoSEQ multiplex PCR. The V and J calls and clone size are taken from that table; D and trimming were inferred from the DNA. The data contain about 82,000 clones, around 77% of them seen just once; the ten biggest clones take up around 3.4%. The sequencing input was PBMCs. The sequence came from a man aged 45-65 years in good health and CMV-seronegative.

In nucleotides, the CDR3 is TGTGCCAGTAAGGGGACCGGACAGGGGGGAAACACCGGGGAGCTGTTTTTT. It encodes CASKGTGQGGNTGELFF. The rearrangement joins TRBV19 to TRBJ2-2; TRBD1 aligns across 10 bases. The CDR3 sequence is 17 residues long. Germline CDR1 reads LNHDA; CDR2 reads SQIVND (reference sequence). V lost 7 bases and J lost 2; bases outside the gene matches: 10.